This is a list of T cell receptor beta chains from one sample in a study of cytomegalovirus exposure and HLA in healthy donors. TCRdb's copy holds only in-frame clones and misses some; the assay was immunoSEQ multiplex PCR. The sample consists of approximately 190,000 clones, around 86% of them appearing once. The specimen sequenced was PBMCs. All receptors come from a man aged 25-45 years in good health and CMV-seronegative. Each CDR3 is given with its conserved first and last residue. Each record gives: clone size, V gene, D gene, J gene, CDR3 protein, CDR3 DNA. The D gene is left open where the match is weak. Size is omitted from some rows. Given values are once, few, many or a class for expanded clones.

.,TRBV9,.,TRBJ2-1,CASSVLGWDEQFF,TGTGCCAGCAGCGTACTCGGGTGGGATGAGCAGTTCTTC
.,TRBV10-3,TRBD1,TRBJ2-5,CAISVGQADPYQETQYF,TGTGCCATCAGTGTGGGACAGGCAGATCCGTACCAAGAGACCCAGTACTTC
.,TRBV9,TRBD1,TRBJ1-6,CASSVEGANNSPLHF,TGTGCCAGCAGCGTAGAGGGGGCGAATAATTCACCCCTCCACTTT
.,TRBV4-2,.,TRBJ2-2,CASSPKRVTGELFF,TGTGCCAGCAGTCCTAAGCGGGTCACCGGGGAGCTGTTTTTT
.,TRBV10-3,.,TRBJ1-5,CAISESGRGEGQPQHF,TGTGCCATCAGTGAGTCGGGCAGGGGAGAAGGTCAGCCCCAGCATTTT
.,TRBV5-4,.,TRBJ2-5,CASSYTSAPQETQYF,TGTGCCAGCAGCTATACTAGTGCTCCACAAGAGACCCAGTACTTC
.,TRBV9,.,TRBJ2-3,CASSVGVADGTDTQYF,TGTGCCAGCAGCGTAGGGGTAGCGGACGGCACAGATACGCAGTATTTT
once,TRBV27,TRBD1,TRBJ1-1,CASSKTGSGTEAFF,TGTGCCAGCAGTAAGACAGGGAGTGGCACTGAAGCTTTCTTT
.,TRBV18,TRBD1,TRBJ2-5,CASSQRQGGETQYF,TGTGCCAGCTCACAACGACAGGGTGGGGAGACCCAGTACTTC
.,TRBV7-9,TRBD1,TRBJ2-7,CASSPGQASVYEQYF,TGTGCCAGCAGCCCTGGACAGGCCTCTGTCTACGAGCAGTACTTC
.,TRBV6-6,.,TRBJ2-2,CASSRESSGELFF,TGTGCCAGCAGTCGGGAATCGTCCGGGGAGCTGTTTTTT